This is a list of T cell receptor beta chains from one sample in a study of T cells in Graves' hyperthyroidism and ophthalmopathy. TCRdb passed the multiplex PCR reads through MiXCR, listing each CDR3 protein once. Among under 650,000 distinct CDR3 sequences listed, roughly 17% were seen once. The sequencing sample was made of blood. These TCRs come from a woman aged 30 to 39 with Graves' hyperthyroidism. CDR3s include the opening cysteine and the closing phenylalanine or tryptophan. Some rows have no size entry. The others give once, few or many, or a class for an expanded clone.

NA | TRBV7-3 | CASSLGSRGFDEQYF
NA | TRBV20-1 | CSASASGRAGIRNIQYF
NA | TRBV4-3 | CASSQGVLAGSTDTQYF
NA | TRBV7-2 | CASSLLSTGLDTGELFF
many | TRBV6-5 | CASSYGGLEAFF
many | TRBV28 | CASTQGGDTQYF
many | TRBV28 | CASSFDRVVDIQYF
few | TRBV7-3 | CASSSSGPGHEQFF
NA | TRBV24-1 | CATSDSGTGNTDTQYF
NA | TRBV19 | CASSATGGTEAFF
NA | TRBV12-3/TRBV12-4 | CASSYREGDEAFF
few | TRBV29-1 | CSVRGQGSGSSYNEQFF
NA | TRBV5-1 | CASSLPTGRFADGANVLTF
many | TRBV7-9 | CASSHPSGRYEQYF
many | TRBV7-2 | CASTRGGLAGEQYF
few | TRBV6-2/TRBV6-3 | CASRTSGRAGEQFF
NA | TRBV12-5 | CASGLVRTLLSYEQYF
many | TRBV20-1 | CSADIRDEQYF
few | TRBV19 | CASSTSQSGPPQHF
NA | TRBV19 | CASSIGGLVISSYNEQFF
NA | TRBV5-1 | CASSWWGEETQYF
many | TRBV3-1 | CASSPTSYNEQFF
many | TRBV28 | CASSLQTLLSSTDTQYF
NA | TRBV7-9 | CASTYNGEQFF
NA | TRBV29-1 | CSAVWASGSSYEQYF
many | TRBV29-1 | CSVSNRGNTEAFF
few | TRBV6-5 | CASSYSQGDSPLHF
few | TRBV2 | CASRGPESRSSYEQYF